These 2 T cell receptor beta chains originate from one sample sequenced in a study of cytomegalovirus exposure and HLA in healthy donors. PCR was performed using 60 Vbeta and 13 Jbeta primers. Clones were read by immunoSEQ multiplex PCR, and TCRdb kept only the in-frame ones, dropping some. This repertoire includes 100,000 to 150,000 clones. What was sequenced was PBMCs. The receptors originated from a young man in good health and CMV-seronegative.

J is TRBJ1-2 and V is TRBV27; a weak D match, TRBD1 (6 bases). The V end was cut by 2 bases, the J end by 8 bases, with 15 bases between. The CDR3 loop spans 14 amino acids. The germline V gene has CDR1 MNHEY and CDR2 SMNVEV (reference sequence). The chain's CDR3 is CASSLQGPMGGYTF. CDR3 sequence (DNA): TGTGCCAGCAGTTTACAGGGGCCTATGGGAGGCTACACCTTC.

A note on this clone: This sample includes further DNA sequences coding for the same CDR3. V is TRBV6-1 and J is TRBJ1-2, with no clear D. The CDR3 covers 13 residues. Germline V gene lookup returns CDR1 MNHNS and CDR2 SASEGT. Between the trimmed V and J ends, which lost 1 base and 5 bases, there was a span of 8 bases. The CDR3 bases are TGTGCCAGCAGTGAAGGGGCAGTTTATGGCTACACCTTC. Protein: CASSEGAVYGYTF.